This TCR beta chain was profiled in a study of blood T cells in healthy people across ages. V was pared by 6 bases and J by 5 bases, with 28 bases between. The CDR3 length is 18 residues. Germline assignment: CDR1 SGHVS and CDR2 FNYEAQ. Study conclusions and caveats: Bulk PBMC profiling left naive and antigen-experienced comparisons inconclusive.

Regarding this clonotype: Its matching antigen is unknown. A much bigger clone sits one base away, suggesting this may be a read error.

Sample-barcoded 5' priming and a J-beta primer mix drove a second PCR of 7 to 11 cycles. The template-switch adaptor was a 5' adaptor with 12 random nucleotides. It tagged each cDNA molecule. Sequencing yielded, for each sample, at least 3 million paired-end reads carrying CDR3. One entry per CDR3 protein results from TCRdb running MiXCR on the 5' RACE reads. The sample comprises around 1.7 million distinct CDR3 sequences, under 30% of which are singletons, and 7.7% rests with the top ten. The chain carries TRBV7-6 and TRBJ2-5, with a possible D match to TRBD2 (6 bases). The sequence was obtained from a woman in her twenties or thirties in good health. The sample taken for sequencing was blood. The CDR3 reads CASSADPRGGGVCETQYF. The CDR3 nucleotides are TGTGCCAGCAGTGCGGATCCGCGGGGCGGAGGGGTGTGCGAGACCCAGTACTTC.